This is a list of T cell receptor beta chains from one sample in a study of blood T cells in healthy people across ages. TCRdb fed the 5' RACE reads into MiXCR, producing one record per CDR3 protein. The sample includes some 900,000 distinct CDR3 sequences, 29% of them seen just once. The sequenced sample was blood. The source is a woman of 80 years or more in good health. CDR3s include the opening cysteine and the closing phenylalanine or tryptophan. Only part of the rows carry a size: once, few, many, or a class if the clone is expanded.

size	J	V	CDR3
few	TRBJ1-1	TRBV29-1	CSVGDGHTEAFF
many	TRBJ2-5	TRBV27	CATQTLAGGQGTQYF
many	TRBJ2-1	TRBV14	CASSQDMSQQPYNEQFF
many	TRBJ2-7	TRBV7-9	CASSLRQAGVYEQYF
many	TRBJ2-1	TRBV29-1	CSGGLPSLHEQFF
-	TRBJ2-1	TRBV7-9	CASSPWRGGTNNEQFF
many	TRBJ1-2	TRBV7-9	CASSLLRDGYTF
many	TRBJ1-2	TRBV7-9	CASSLRPGESYTF
-	TRBJ2-1	TRBV12-3/TRBV12-4	CASRGRVRVNEEFF
few	TRBJ1-1	TRBV5-1	CASSSDNYRGRTEAFF
-	TRBJ1-2	TRBV5-4	CATRPTGNYGYTF
-	TRBJ1-2	TRBV20-1	CSAQTRTGHSYGYTF
many	TRBJ1-2	TRBV5-1	CASSSEAGNYGYTF